This record concerns one TCR beta chain sequence. This sample is part of a study of shared clonotypes between healthy human individuals. Within Nashville, Tennessee resided all donors, each a Caucasian adult. Libraries were prepared by immunoSEQ multiplex PCR; TCRdb keeps only in-frame clonotypes and omits some of them. The table includes a few million clones, around 92% detected once. Germline CDR1 reads SNHLY; CDR2 reads FYNNEI. Trimming removed 2 bases at V and 3 bases at J, with 13 bases between. The CDR3 consists of 15 residues. V gene TRBV2 combines with J gene TRBJ1-2; D uncertain. This sequence originates from a man aged 18-30 years in good health. Some clones in this sample may be carry-over from other donors' samples. What was sequenced was naive CD4+ T cells from PBMCs. Subset here: CD45RA+ positively selected. The CDR3 spells CASSERAGIYYGYTF. The CDR3 DNA follows: TGTGCCAGCAGTGAAAGGGCGGGGATTTACTATGGCTACACCTTC.